What follows are 18 T cell receptor beta chains derived from one specimen sequenced in a study of vaccination and CD4 T cells after COVID-19. The Oncomine TCR Beta short-read assay sequenced DNA from cultured CD4+ T cells. TCRdb analysed the PCR reads with MiXCR anew, one entry per CDR3 protein. The table records about 8,900 distinct CDR3 sequences, over 30% of them present only once. Treatment: approximately 9-day PBMC culture with coronavirus spike peptide pools or control peptides (ViraFEST assay). These receptors are not linked to any known antigen. Sequenced input: CD4+ T cells from blood, cultured in vitro. These receptors were collected from a human donor who had recovered from COVID-19.

The chain has TRBV7-9 and TRBJ1-2, with 12 bases that match TRBD1. The CDR3 sequence is 14 residues long. CDR1 is SEHNR, CDR2 FQNEAQ, per germline (reference sequence). Trimming took 5 bases from V and 8 from J; bases not matched to a gene: 6. DNA of the CDR3: TGTGCCAGCAGCCCAGGGACAGGGGGCAAAGGCTACACCTTC. Its translation: CASSPGTGGKGYTF. The whole variable domain, remainder taken from reference TRBV7-9 and TRBJ1-2, is DTGVSQNPRHKITKRGQNVTFRCDPISEHNRLYWYRQTLGQGPEFLTYFQNEAQLEKSRLLSDRFSAERPKGSFSTLEIQRTEQGDSAMYLCASSPGTGGKGYTFGSGTRLTVV.

This clonotype was counted a few times. The chain has TRBV4-3 and TRBJ2-1; the match to TRBD2 covers 7 bases. Germline loops: CDR1 LGHNA, CDR2 YSLEER. This CDR3 spans 15 amino acids. Trimming removed 1 base from V and 8 bases from J; junction bases left unmatched: 8. The CDR3 sequence: CASSQGPQGLDEQFF. CDR3 sequence (DNA): TGCGCCAGCAGCCAAGGACCCCAAGGACTAGATGAGCAGTTCTTC.

Only one count was recorded for this clonotype. The V and J genes are TRBV6-1 and TRBJ2-3, with D possibly TRBD1 on 5 matching bases. This CDR3 region has 14 residues. V lost 9 bases and J lost 1, with 14 bases in between. CDR1 and CDR2 (germline): MNHNS, SASEGT. CDR3 region: CASKEGAGTDTQYF. The CDR3 DNA reads TGTGCCAGTAAAGAAGGGGCGGGCACAGATACGCAGTATTTT.

This clonotype occurred a few times. The chain joins TRBV18 to TRBJ2-1; no clear D. The V and J ends lost 2 bases and 8 bases respectively, with 19 bases between them. The CDR3 totals 16 residues. The germline V gene has CDR1 KGHSH and CDR2 LQKENI. DNA of the CDR3: TGTGCCAGCTCACCATCTCAGGAGTCGACCGCCTATGAGCAGTTCTTC. Residues: CASSPSQESTAYEQFF.

This clonotype was observed a handful of times. This chain links TRBV6-1 with TRBJ2-1; the match to TRBD1 covers 7 bases. The CDR3 sequence is 15 residues long. The germline V gene encodes CDR1 MNHNS and CDR2 SASEGT. J was trimmed by 3 bases and V by 6 bases; bases with no gene match: 8. The DNA for the CDR3 is TGTGCCAGCAGCCGCTCGGGACAGTACTACAATGAGCAGTTCTTC. Residues: CASSRSGQYYNEQFF.

There are a few counts of this clonotype. The chain links TRBV7-9 to TRBJ2-1; D possibly corresponds to TRBD1 (5 bases). Trimming shortened V by 6 bases and J by 7 bases, and 19 bases separated the two germline ends. CDR1 and CDR2 (germline): SEHNR, FQNEAQ (reference sequence). CDR3 length equals 15 residues. CDR3 sequence reads: CASRQDHTPRNEQFF. Written as DNA, the CDR3 is TGTGCCAGCAGACAGGACCACACCCCTCGAAATGAGCAGTTCTTC. The whole variable domain, remainder taken from reference TRBV7-9 and TRBJ2-1, is DTGVSQNPRHKITKRGQNVTFRCDPISEHNRLYWYRQTLGQGPEFLTYFQNEAQLEKSRLLSDRFSAERPKGSFSTLEIQRTEQGDSAMYLCASRQDHTPRNEQFFGPGTRLTVL.

This clonotype has only a few counts. The chain joins TRBV14 to TRBJ2-4; the D is unclear. The germline V gene has CDR1 SGHDN and CDR2 FVKESK. The germline V and J ends were trimmed by 1 base and 8 bases, with 12 bases remaining between them. The CDR3 is made up of 14 amino acids. CDR3 in amino acids: CASSQGAAEDIQYF. CDR3 DNA: TGTGCCAGCAGCCAAGGGGCTGCGGAAGACATTCAGTACTTC.

This clonotype is a singleton in its sample. The chain carries TRBV6-1 and TRBJ1-1, with D perhaps matching TRBD1 (6 bases). V was shortened by 8 bases and J by 1 base, with 14 bases between the two germline ends. This CDR3 is built from 14 residues. Germline V gives CDR1 MNHNS, CDR2 SASEGT. The CDR3 loop reads CASHRDTRNTEAFF. CDR3 DNA: TGTGCCAGCCATCGGGACACTCGGAACACTGAAGCTTTCTTT.

V usage is TRBV12-5 and J usage is TRBJ1-5; D is ambiguous. This CDR3 is built from 13 residues. Germline loops: CDR1 LGHNT, CDR2 FRNRAP. Trimming took 1 base from V and 9 from J, leaving 10 bases between them. The CDR3 DNA sequence: TGTGCTAGTGGTTTGGACCAACGGGGGCCCCAGCATTTT. It is translated as CASGLDQRGPQHF.

In its sample, this clonotype was seen a few times. The CDR3 DNA reads TGTGCCACCAGCAGAGAGCCTTTCGACAGGGTGAACACTGAAGCTTTCTTT. Its translation is CATSREPFDRVNTEAFF. The chain carries TRBV15 and TRBJ1-1; 7 positions match TRBD1. The CDR3 is 17 amino acids. Per germline, CDR1 LNHNV and CDR2 YYDKDF (reference sequence). V dropped 0 bases and J dropped 0; count of bases not matched to a gene: 7.

V gene TRBV6-1 combines with J gene TRBJ1-4; 11 bases fit TRBD1. There are 19 residues in the CDR3. The V gene end was trimmed by 6 bases and the J gene end by 4 bases; junction bases not matched to a gene: 16. CDR1 MNHNS and CDR2 SASEGT come from the germline V gene. The CDR3 region is CASRSPPRTGGNYNEKLFF. The CDR3 DNA is TGTGCCAGCAGGAGTCCCCCGAGGACAGGGGGCAACTATAATGAAAAACTGTTTTTT.

The chain couples TRBV5-1 to TRBJ2-3; possibly TRBD2 for D (5 bases). CDR1 SGHRS and CDR2 YFSETQ come from the germline V gene. V lost 4 bases to trimming and J lost 2 bases, with 11 bases between them. This CDR3 contains 14 residues. CDR3 in amino acids: CASSVGGYTDTQYF. In nucleotides, the CDR3 is TGCGCCAGCAGCGTCGGAGGCTACACAGATACGCAGTATTTT. Using reference TRBV5-1 and TRBJ2-3 for the parts outside the CDR3, the full variable domain is KAGVTQTPRYLIKTRGQQVTLSCSPISGHRSVSWYQQTPGQGLQFLFEYFSETQRNKGNFPGRFSGRQFSNSRSEMNVSTLELGDSALYLCASSVGGYTDTQYFGPGTRLTVL.

The chain recombines TRBV4-1 with TRBJ1-1; D ambiguous. Germline loops: CDR1 MGHRA, CDR2 YSYEKL. The V end lost 0 bases, the J end lost 2 bases, and 7 bases lay between the germline ends. There are 14 residues in the CDR3. The CDR3 is CASSQEAVNTEAFF. CDR3 DNA: TGCGCCAGCAGCCAAGAGGCGGTTAACACTGAAGCTTTCTTT.

The chain recombines TRBV18 with TRBJ1-5, with D perhaps matching TRBD1 (5 bases). CDR1 and CDR2 (germline): KGHSH, LQKENI. The CDR3 consists of 13 residues. Deletions cut 6 bases from V and 5 bases from J, with 11 bases between. For the CDR3, the DNA is TGTGCCAGCTCTCCGACAGCCGATCAGCCCCAGCATTTT. It yields the protein CASSPTADQPQHF.

The table lists this clonotype with a few counts. J is TRBJ1-5 and V is TRBV7-8; no clear D. CDR3 length: 13 residues. CDR1 and CDR2 (germline): SGHVS, FQNEAQ. The V gene lost 1 base and the J gene lost 6 bases, with 7 bases spanning the gap. The CDR3 loop reads CASSLDSVQPQHF. CDR3 sequence (DNA): TGTGCCAGCAGCTTAGACAGCGTTCAGCCCCAGCATTTT.

V and J are TRBV6-2 or TRBV6-3 and TRBJ2-3, with TRBD2 identical over 8 bases. The CDR3 covers 15 residues. The germline V gene has CDR1 MNHEY and CDR2 SVGEGT. The V segment lost 6 bases and the J segment 1 base; nucleotides outside the gene matches: 6. In DNA, the CDR3 is TGTGCCAGCAGGGCTAGCGGGTCACGCACAGATACGCAGTATTTT. Protein: CASRASGSRTDTQYF.

This clonotype was detected a few times. The CDR3 loop is CARSLDRLALRETQYF. CDR3 DNA: TGTGCCAGAAGCCTCGATCGACTAGCCCTCCGGGAGACCCAGTACTTC. The chain is built from TRBV5-3 and TRBJ2-5; 7 nucleotides match TRBD2. TRBV5-3 is an open reading frame, and its role is uncertain. V trimming: 4 bases; J trimming: 5 bases; junction bases outside the gene matches: 14. The length of the CDR3 is 16 residues.

This clonotype has more than one count but fewer than ten. The chain carries TRBV7-9 and TRBJ2-3; TRBD2 is a possible D gene (6 bases). The CDR3 consists of 21 residues. With 1 base removed from V and 0 bases from J, the gap between germline ends came to 26 bases. Germline V CDR1 and CDR2: SEHNR, FQNEAQ (reference sequence). CDR3 region: CASSLGRIGGRGVLSTDTQYF. In DNA form, the CDR3 reads TGTGCCAGCAGCTTAGGTCGTATAGGCGGGCGCGGGGTTTTAAGCACAGATACGCAGTATTTT.